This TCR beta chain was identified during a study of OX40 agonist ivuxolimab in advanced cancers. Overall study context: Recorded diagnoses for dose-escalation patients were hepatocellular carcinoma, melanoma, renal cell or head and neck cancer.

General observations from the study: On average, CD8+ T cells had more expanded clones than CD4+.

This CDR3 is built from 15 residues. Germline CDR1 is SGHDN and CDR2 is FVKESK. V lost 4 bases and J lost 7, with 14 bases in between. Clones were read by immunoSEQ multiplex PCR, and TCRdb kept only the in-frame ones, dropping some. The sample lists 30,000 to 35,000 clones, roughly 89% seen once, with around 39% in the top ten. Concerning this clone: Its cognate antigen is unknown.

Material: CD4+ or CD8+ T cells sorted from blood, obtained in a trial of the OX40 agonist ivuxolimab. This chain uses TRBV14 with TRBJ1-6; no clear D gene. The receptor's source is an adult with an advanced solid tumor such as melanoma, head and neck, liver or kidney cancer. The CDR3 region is CASSPRRELNSPLHF. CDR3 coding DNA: TGTGCCAGCAGCCCCCGCCGGGAATTAAATTCACCCCTCCACTTT.